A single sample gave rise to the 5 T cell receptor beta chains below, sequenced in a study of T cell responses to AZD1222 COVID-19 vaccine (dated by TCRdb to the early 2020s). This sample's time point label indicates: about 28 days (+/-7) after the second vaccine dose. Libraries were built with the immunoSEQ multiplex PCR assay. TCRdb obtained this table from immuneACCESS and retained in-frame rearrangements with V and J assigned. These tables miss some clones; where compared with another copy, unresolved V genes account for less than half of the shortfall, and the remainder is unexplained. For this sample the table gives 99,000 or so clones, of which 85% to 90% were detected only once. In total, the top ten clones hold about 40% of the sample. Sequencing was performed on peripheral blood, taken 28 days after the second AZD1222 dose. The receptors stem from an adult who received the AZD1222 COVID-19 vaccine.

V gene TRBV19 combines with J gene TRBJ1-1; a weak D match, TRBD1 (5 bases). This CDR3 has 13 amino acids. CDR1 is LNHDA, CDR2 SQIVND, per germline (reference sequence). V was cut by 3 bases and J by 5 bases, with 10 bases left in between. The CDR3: CASSIWGDTEAFF. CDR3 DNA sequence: TGTGCCAGTAGTATTTGGGGGGATACTGAAGCTTTCTTT.

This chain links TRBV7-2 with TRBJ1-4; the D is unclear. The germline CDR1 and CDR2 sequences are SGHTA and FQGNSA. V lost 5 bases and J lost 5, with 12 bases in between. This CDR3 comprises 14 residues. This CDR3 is CASSLSRSNEKLFF. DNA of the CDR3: TGTGCCAGCAGCCTATCCCGCTCAAATGAAAAACTGTTTTTT. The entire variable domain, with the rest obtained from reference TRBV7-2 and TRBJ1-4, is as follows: GAGVSQSPSNKVTEKGKDVELRCDPISGHTALYWYRQSLGQGLEFLIYFQGNSAPDKSGLPSDRFSAERTGGSVSTLTIQRTQQEDSAVYLCASSLSRSNEKLFFGSGTQLSVL.

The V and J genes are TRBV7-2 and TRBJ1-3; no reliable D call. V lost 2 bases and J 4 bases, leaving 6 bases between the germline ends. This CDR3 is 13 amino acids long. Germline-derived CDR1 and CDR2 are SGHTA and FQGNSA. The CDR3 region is CASSLKGGNTIYF. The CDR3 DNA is TGTGCCAGCAGCTTAAAGGGAGGAAACACCATATATTTT.

CDR3 residues: CASNPGPYYGYTF. CDR3 DNA: TGTGCCAGCAACCCTGGCCCGTACTATGGCTACACCTTC. The rearrangement uses TRBV6-5 and TRBJ1-2, with D unresolved. The CDR3 is 13 amino acids. V lost 7 bases, J lost 3 bases, and 12 bases lay in between. Germline V gives CDR1 MNHEY, CDR2 SVGAGI.

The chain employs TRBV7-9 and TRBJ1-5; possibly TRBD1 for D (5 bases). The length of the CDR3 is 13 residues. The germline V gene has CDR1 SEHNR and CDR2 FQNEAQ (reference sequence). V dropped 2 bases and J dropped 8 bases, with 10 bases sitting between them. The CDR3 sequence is CASSLTGLEPQHF. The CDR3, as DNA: TGTGCCAGCAGCTTAACGGGGCTTGAGCCCCAGCATTTT.